Included here is one TCR beta chain sequence, with context. There are 12 residues in the CDR3. With 5 bases removed from V and 0 bases from J, the gap between germline ends came to 4 bases. Looked up from germline, CDR1 is MNHEY and CDR2 is SVGAGI. The sample belongs to a study of cytomegalovirus exposure and HLA in healthy donors. Amplification used 60 Vbeta primers and 13 Jbeta primers. Data came from immunoSEQ multiplex PCR; TCRdb stores just in-frame clones and leaves some out. This table has 100,000 to 120,000 clones, approximately 72% appearing once. The sequence was obtained from a man under 40 in good health and CMV-seronegative. The sample comprised PBMCs. This chain uses TRBV6-5 with TRBJ1-2; D is unclear. CDR3 residues: CASSRANYGYTF. For the CDR3, the DNA is TGTGCCAGCAGTAGAGCTAACTATGGCTACACCTTC.